This T cell receptor beta chain was found in a study of blood T cell repertoires in COVID-19. The data were produced by immunoSEQ multiplex PCR, yet TCRdb's version contains in-frame clones alone and is incomplete. In the table there are about 290,000 clones, roughly 80% of which are singletons. CDR3 length equals 14 residues. V dropped 0 bases and J dropped 11; count of bases not matched to a gene: 9. Per the germline V gene, CDR1 is SGHKS and CDR2 is YYEKEE (reference sequence). The rearrangement joins TRBV5-5 to TRBJ1-1; TRBD1 matches at 8 bases. The specimen was peripheral blood. The sequence came from a woman aged 45-59 years with active or convalescent COVID-19. The CDR3 DNA reads as TGTGCCAGCAGCTTGGAGGGGCAGGGGGCGCGCGCTTTCTTT. Its translation is CASSLEGQGARAFF.